Below are 22 T cell receptor beta chains sequenced from a single sample in a study of CD8 T cells in ankylosing spondylitis. TCRdb used MiXCR to reprocess the 5' RACE reads, holding one entry per CDR3 protein. The sample lists 300,000 to 400,000 distinct CDR3 sequences, approximately 14% occurring once. Sequencing was carried out using blood, either unsorted or a sorted T cell fraction (not recorded which). These receptors were obtained from a male donor with ankylosing spondylitis or in good health (not recorded which).

This clonotype was recorded at least ten times. The chain uses TRBV27 and TRBJ2-5; TRBD1 matches at 10 bases. J lost 5 bases, V lost 7 bases, and 13 bases had no gene match. The CDR3 totals 16 residues. Germline values: CDR1 MNHEY, CDR2 SMNVEV (reference sequence). CDR3 coding DNA: TGTGCCAGCATCCGACAGGGGGCAACGCCCGGGGAGACCCAGTACTTC. Amino acids: CASIRQGATPGETQYF.

The chain employs TRBV20-1 and TRBJ1-5; D remains ambiguous. The CDR3 is 14 amino acids. The germline V and J ends were trimmed by 0 bases and 5 bases, with 11 bases remaining between them. Per germline, CDR1 DFQATT and CDR2 SNEGSKA (reference sequence). CDR3 sequence reads: CSARDWGRDQPQHF. The CDR3 nucleotides read TGCAGTGCTAGAGATTGGGGTAGGGATCAGCCCCAGCATTTT.

The chain joins TRBV30 to TRBJ2-3; D assignment may be TRBD1 or TRBD2 (5 bases each). The length of the CDR3 is 14 residues. The germline V gene encodes CDR1 GTSNPN and CDR2 SVGIG (reference sequence). The germline V and J ends were trimmed by 5 bases and 0 bases, with 12 bases remaining between them. The CDR3 sequence is CAWDGTASTDTQYF. DNA of the CDR3: TGTGCCTGGGACGGGACGGCTAGCACAGATACGCAGTATTTT.

A few counts support this clonotype. The rearrangement links TRBV20-1 to TRBJ1-5; D ambiguous. The germline CDR1 and CDR2 sequences are DFQATT and SNEGSKA (reference sequence). V lost 0 bases to trimming and J lost 0 bases, with 9 bases between them. The CDR3 spans 15 residues. The CDR3 is CSARDQRYSNQPQHF. CDR3 nucleotides: TGCAGTGCTAGAGATCAGCGGTATAGCAATCAGCCCCAGCATTTT.

The rearrangement uses TRBV20-1 and TRBJ1-5, with a weak D call TRBD1 (6 bases). Trimming pared 1 base from V and 4 bases from J, leaving 14 bases between. The CDR3 has 15 amino acids. Germline V CDR1 and CDR2: DFQATT, SNEGSKA (reference sequence). CDR3 DNA: TGCAGTGCTAGAGTGAGGGGCAGGGGAAATCAGCCCCAGCATTTT. Translated, it gives CSARVRGRGNQPQHF.

V is TRBV10-3 and J is TRBJ2-1; D perhaps matches TRBD2 (5 bases). The V gene's germline CDR1 is ENHRY and CDR2 SYGVKD. This CDR3 contains 16 residues. Trimming pared 0 bases from V and 2 bases from J, leaving 11 bases between. The CDR3 reads CAISESTQRTYNEQFF. CDR3 in DNA: TGTGCCATCAGTGAGTCGACGCAGCGGACCTACAATGAGCAGTTCTTC.

The chain joins TRBV6-1 to TRBJ2-2; no clear D gene. The ends were cut back, 5 bases at V and 4 bases at J, with 20 bases in the middle. The germline gives CDR1 MNHNS, CDR2 SASEGT. This CDR3 has 17 amino acids. CDR3 in DNA: TGTGCCAGCAGTCCACGTAGTTTCGGTGTAGGCACCGGGGAGCTGTTTTTT. It specifies CASSPRSFGVGTGELFF.

The chain uses TRBV7-9 and TRBJ1-1; weak D call: TRBD1 (6 bases). V was cut by 1 base and J by 12 bases, with 18 bases left in between. This CDR3 has 14 amino acids. The germline V gene encodes CDR1 SEHNR and CDR2 FQNEAQ (reference sequence). The CDR3 region has the DNA TGTGCCAGCAGCTTAGGGGGGACACCCCAAGGGACTTTCTTT. This codes for CASSLGGTPQGTFF. The full variable domain, in which reference TRBV7-9 and TRBJ1-1 provide the parts outside the CDR3, is DTGVSQNPRHKITKRGQNVTFRCDPISEHNRLYWYRQTLGQGPEFLTYFQNEAQLEKSRLLSDRFSAERPKGSFSTLEIQRTEQGDSAMYLCASSLGGTPQGTFFGQGTRLTVV.

In this sample, this clonotype turned up a few times. The chain joins TRBV21-1 to TRBJ2-7; the table's TRBD1 call for D was not verified on the DNA. TRBV21-1 is listed as a pseudogene. The CDR3 sequence is 18 residues long. The CDR3 DNA follows: TGTGCCAGCAGCAAACCCCGGACAGGTTTCCTCTTCGCCTACGAGCAGTACTTC. Translating gives CASSKPRTGFLFAYEQYF.

The chain has TRBV23-1 and TRBJ1-1; D unclear. TRBV23-1 is an open reading frame, and its role is uncertain. Trimming stripped 10 bases from V and 12 bases from J, with 12 bases between. This CDR3 spans 9 amino acids. The CDR3 loop reads CATANSSFF. The CDR3 DNA follows: TGCGCCACAGCAAACTCTTCTTTCTTT.

V and J are TRBV5-1 and TRBJ2-5; D gene uncertain. Trimming took 2 bases from V and 1 from J, leaving 6 bases between them. CDR1 and CDR2 (germline): SGHRS, YFSETQ. The CDR3 covers 13 residues. CDR3 coding DNA: TGCGCCAGCAGCTTCGGCAGCCAAGAGACCCAGTACTTC. Translated: CASSFGSQETQYF.

The sample holds a few counts of this clonotype. This chain joins TRBV28 and TRBJ1-1; the match to TRBD1 covers 7 bases. Germline V gene lookup returns CDR1 MDHEN and CDR2 SYDVKM. The V and J ends lost 6 bases and 0 bases, in that order; junction bases with no gene match: 10. The CDR3 sequence is 16 residues long. CDR3 region: CASSSTWDRLNTEAFF. CDR3 bases: TGTGCCAGCAGCTCCACTTGGGACAGACTGAACACTGAAGCTTTCTTT. Supplemented by reference TRBV28 and TRBJ1-1, the full variable domain reads DVKVTQSSRYLVKRTGEKVFLECVQDMDHENMFWYRQDPGLGLRLIYFSYDVKMKEKGDIPEGYSVSREKKERFSLILESASTNQTSMYLCASSSTWDRLNTEAFFGQGTRLTVV.

J is TRBJ1-4 and V is TRBV5-1, with no clear D. V dropped 0 bases and J dropped 9 bases, with 15 bases sitting between them. The CDR3 consists of 15 residues. Germline assignment: CDR1 SGHRS and CDR2 YFSETQ. CDR3 nucleotide sequence: TGCGCCAGCAGCTTGGTAAGAGGCGGCGTGAAAAAACTGTTTTTT. As protein: CASSLVRGGVKKLFF.

The rearrangement links TRBV5-1 to TRBJ2-1; 10 bases are shared with TRBD1. This CDR3 has 14 residues. J lost 6 bases, V lost 2 bases, and 2 bases had no gene match. Germline V gene lookup returns CDR1 SGHRS and CDR2 YFSETQ. The CDR3 protein is CASSFGTGVNEQFF. The CDR3 nucleotides read TGCGCCAGCAGCTTCGGGACAGGGGTCAATGAGCAGTTCTTC.

This clonotype was seen a few times. The chain combines TRBV7-9 with TRBJ1-6; D is undetermined. Trimming removed 6 bases at V and 7 bases at J, with 10 bases between. The CDR3 length is 13 residues. From germline, CDR1 is SEHNR and CDR2 FQNEAQ (reference sequence). In DNA, the CDR3 is TGTGCCAGCAGACGAACGCTCAATTCACCCCTCCACTTT. Residues: CASRRTLNSPLHF. The full variable domain, its missing parts supplied by reference TRBV7-9 and TRBJ1-6, is DTGVSQNPRHKITKRGQNVTFRCDPISEHNRLYWYRQTLGQGPEFLTYFQNEAQLEKSRLLSDRFSAERPKGSFSTLEIQRTEQGDSAMYLCASRRTLNSPLHFGNGTRLTVT.

The V call is TRBV24-1, the J call TRBJ1-5, with D unresolved. The CDR3 extends over 9 amino acids. The germline V and J ends were trimmed by 9 bases and 11 bases, with 7 bases remaining between them. CDR1 and CDR2 from the germline V gene are KGHDR and SFDVKD. CDR3 coding DNA: TGTGCCACCTCGTTGTCCCAGCATTTT. This gives the protein CATSLSQHF.

This clonotype was seen at least ten times. The J gene is TRBJ2-5, the V gene TRBV20-1, with TRBD2 matching 7 bases. Looked up from germline, CDR1 is DFQATT and CDR2 is SNEGSKA (reference sequence). With 6 bases clipped from V and 5 bases from J, the junction kept 6 bases outside the gene matches. The CDR3 spans 12 residues. CDR3 DNA sequence: TGCAGTGCCCGTACGGGGGGTGAGACCCAGTACTTC. It encodes CSARTGGETQYF.

This clonotype has more than one count but fewer than ten. In nucleotides, the CDR3 is TGTGCCAGCAGCTTAGCATTGGGGGCCGGGGAGCTGTTTTTT. Translation: CASSLALGAGELFF. V is TRBV11-2 and J is TRBJ2-2; either TRBD1 or TRBD2 may fit D (5 bases each). Between the trimmed V and J ends, which lost 1 base and 6 bases, there was a span of 9 bases. The CDR3 contains 14 residues. The germline V gene has CDR1 SGHAT and CDR2 FQNNGV.

V and J are TRBV3-1 and TRBJ2-3; no clear D. Trimming stripped 8 bases from V and 5 bases from J, with 11 bases between. CDR3 size: 12 residues. Per the germline V gene, CDR1 is LGHDT and CDR2 is YNNKEL (reference sequence). Written as DNA, the CDR3 is TGTGCCAGCGCCATGTTTAGAGATACGCAGTATTTT. It translates to CASAMFRDTQYF.

The rearrangement joins TRBV12-3 or TRBV12-4 to TRBJ1-1, with D unresolved. The CDR3 has 13 residues. V was trimmed by 3 bases and J by 5 bases, leaving 10 bases between them. In DNA, the CDR3 is TGTGCCAGCAGTTTTTTGGGGATAACTGAAGCTTTCTTT. Protein: CASSFLGITEAFF.

There are a few counts of this clonotype. CDR3 nucleotides: TGCAGTGCTAGAGATTTGAGGACAGGTGTTCGGTACTATGGCTACACCTTC. Protein: CSARDLRTGVRYYGYTF. V and J are TRBV20-1 and TRBJ1-2, with 7 bases matching TRBD1. Germline V gene sequence: CDR1 DFQATT, CDR2 SNEGSKA (reference sequence). The CDR3 is made up of 17 amino acids. Trimming removed 0 bases from V and 3 bases from J; junction bases left unmatched: 13.

There are a few counts of this clonotype. The chain links TRBV7-2 to TRBJ2-3, with D perhaps TRBD2 (6 bases). Between the trimmed V and J ends, which lost 3 bases and 3 bases, there was a span of 16 bases. The V gene's germline CDR1 is SGHTA and CDR2 FQGNSA. The CDR3 runs 16 residues. CDR3 sequence: CASSFGGSGVTDTQYF. The CDR3 DNA follows: TGTGCCAGCAGCTTTGGGGGGTCGGGAGTAACAGATACGCAGTATTTT.